In this sample, the clone carrying this TCR beta chain turned up a few times. As yet, its antigen is unknown. This sample is drawn from a study of T-cell reconstitution after alpha-beta-depleted transplantation in children. Points from the study as a whole: Approximately two months post-transplant, alpha-beta T cells reportedly originated from several hundred expanded graft clones. Diversity and T-cell counts at one year after transplant derived mostly from new T cells. Elevated TCRbeta diversity at day 60 was traced, in some patients, to surviving recipient T cells and thymic progenitors.

CDR1 and CDR2 from the germline V gene are MDHEN and SYDVKM. Trimming pared 5 bases from V and 5 bases from J, leaving 19 bases between. This CDR3 is 16 amino acids long. For TCRbeta, the library was prepared with unique molecular identifiers. One entry per CDR3 protein, called by TCRdb with MiXCR from the PCR reads. The repertoire holds around 490,000 distinct CDR3 sequences, with about an eighth as singletons. This sequence was found in a female patient between 2 and 15 years old who had a stem cell transplant for aplastic anemia, so the T cells may come from the graft donor. This specimen was PBMCs, mostly from graft donor cells, taken 180 days after TCRalphabeta/CD19-depleted stem cell transplant. The chain joins TRBV28 to TRBJ2-1, with a weak D call TRBD2 (5 bases). The CDR3, as DNA: TGTGCCAGCAGTCAGTTCCTAGCAGGCACCGACAATGAGCAGTTCTTC. The encoded protein is CASSQFLAGTDNEQFF.